This TCR beta chain was sequenced in a study of cytomegalovirus exposure and HLA in healthy donors. About the research overall: In a later analysis, the 120 or so validation repertoires were reported to have used the same platform as the 666 first-cohort repertoires.

The study, taken as a whole, reports: Cytomegalovirus association was listed for around 180 TCR beta chains. Among the CMV-associated chains, three were confirmed in vitro as specific for CMV antigens.

To note about this clone: Its antigen is not known.

Separate from the roughly 700-subject first cohort, the approximately 120-subject validation cohort was the one that the donors belonged to. Profiled with immunoSEQ multiplex PCR; TCRdb holds only in-frame clones, not every one. The sample yields approximately 150,000 clones, roughly nine tenths seen once. Germline V gene lookup returns CDR1 MGHDK and CDR2 SYGVNS. Germline trimming cut 6 bases from V and 10 bases from J; bases unmatched to any gene: 10. The CDR3 has 15 residues. This clonotype originated in a man younger than 35 in good health and CMV-seropositive. The V and J genes are TRBV25-1 and TRBJ1-6, with TRBD1 matching 9 bases. Source material: PBMCs. The DNA for the CDR3 is TGTGCCAGCAGCCTGGGACAGGGAATTCGGTCACCCCTCCACTTT. Its protein is CASSLGQGIRSPLHF.